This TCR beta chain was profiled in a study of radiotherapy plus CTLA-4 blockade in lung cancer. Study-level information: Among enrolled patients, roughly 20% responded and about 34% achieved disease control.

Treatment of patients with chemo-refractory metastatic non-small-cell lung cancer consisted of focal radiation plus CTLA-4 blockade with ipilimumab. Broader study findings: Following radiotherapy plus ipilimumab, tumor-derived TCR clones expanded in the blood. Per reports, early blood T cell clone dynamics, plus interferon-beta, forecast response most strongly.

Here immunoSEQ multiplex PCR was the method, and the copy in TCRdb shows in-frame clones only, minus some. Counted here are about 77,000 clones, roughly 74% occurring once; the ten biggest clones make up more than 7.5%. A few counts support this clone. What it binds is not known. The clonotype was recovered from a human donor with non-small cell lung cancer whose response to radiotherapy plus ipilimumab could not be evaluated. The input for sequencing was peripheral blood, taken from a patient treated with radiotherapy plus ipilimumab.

CDR3 residues: CASSRPLLAGGTEASYNEQFF. The CDR3 nucleotides read TGCGCCAGCAGCCGCCCTCTATTAGCGGGAGGGACCGAGGCGTCCTACAATGAGCAGTTCTTC. This sequence joins TRBV5-1 and TRBJ2-1; 11 bases map to TRBD2. V shed 4 bases and J 1 base; nucleotides not matched to a gene: 19. Germline-derived CDR1 and CDR2 are SGHRS and YFSETQ. The CDR3 has 21 residues.